Sequencing of this TCR beta chain was carried out in a study of T cell responses to AZD1222 COVID-19 vaccine. The length of the CDR3 is 14 residues. The ends lost 7 bases at V and 4 bases at J; junction bases unmatched: 9. Looked up from germline, CDR1 is MNHEY and CDR2 is SVGAGI. Method: immunoSEQ multiplex PCR; TCRdb's copy keeps in-frame clones and lacks some. This table has approximately 50,000 clones, 75% to 90% appearing once. J is TRBJ1-2 and V is TRBV6-5; 7 positions agree with TRBD1. The receptor was derived from an adult in good health. Sequenced here: peripheral blood, sampled on day 0 of AZD1222 vaccination. The CDR3 loop is CASTLGGRTYGYTF. The CDR3 nucleotides read TGTGCCAGCACCTTAGGGGGCAGGACCTATGGCTACACCTTC.